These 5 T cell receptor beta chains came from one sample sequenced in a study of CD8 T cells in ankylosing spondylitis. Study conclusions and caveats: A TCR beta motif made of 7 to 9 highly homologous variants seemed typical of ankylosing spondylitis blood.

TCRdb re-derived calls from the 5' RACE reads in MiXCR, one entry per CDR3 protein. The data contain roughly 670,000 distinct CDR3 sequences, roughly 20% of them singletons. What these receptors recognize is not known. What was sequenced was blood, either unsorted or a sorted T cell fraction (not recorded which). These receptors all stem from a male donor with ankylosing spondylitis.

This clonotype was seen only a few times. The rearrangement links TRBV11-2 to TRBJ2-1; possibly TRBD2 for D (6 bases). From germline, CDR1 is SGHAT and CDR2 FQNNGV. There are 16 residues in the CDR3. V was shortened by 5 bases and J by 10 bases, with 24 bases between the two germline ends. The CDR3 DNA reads TGTGCCAGCAGCCCTCCGGAGGGACCAAAAATTGGGGAGCAGTTCTTC. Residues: CASSPPEGPKIGEQFF.

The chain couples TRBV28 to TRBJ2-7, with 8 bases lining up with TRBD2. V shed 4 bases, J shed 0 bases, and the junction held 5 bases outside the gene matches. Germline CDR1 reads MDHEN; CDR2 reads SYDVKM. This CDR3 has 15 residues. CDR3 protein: CASSSREGSSYEQYF. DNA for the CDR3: TGTGCCAGCAGTTCCCGGGAGGGGAGCTCCTACGAGCAGTACTTC.

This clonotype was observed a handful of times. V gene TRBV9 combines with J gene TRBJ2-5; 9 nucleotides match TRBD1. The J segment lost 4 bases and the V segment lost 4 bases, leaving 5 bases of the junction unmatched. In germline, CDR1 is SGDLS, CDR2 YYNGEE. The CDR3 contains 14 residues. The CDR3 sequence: CASSPQDRGETQYF. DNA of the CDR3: TGTGCCAGCAGCCCACAGGACAGGGGAGAGACCCAGTACTTC.

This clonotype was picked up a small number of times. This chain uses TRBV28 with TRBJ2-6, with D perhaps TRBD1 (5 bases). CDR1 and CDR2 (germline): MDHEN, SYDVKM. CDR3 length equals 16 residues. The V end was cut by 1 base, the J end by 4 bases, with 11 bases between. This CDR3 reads CASSLSDIAGANVLTF. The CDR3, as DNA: TGTGCCAGCAGTTTATCGGACATCGCAGGGGCCAACGTCCTGACTTTC.

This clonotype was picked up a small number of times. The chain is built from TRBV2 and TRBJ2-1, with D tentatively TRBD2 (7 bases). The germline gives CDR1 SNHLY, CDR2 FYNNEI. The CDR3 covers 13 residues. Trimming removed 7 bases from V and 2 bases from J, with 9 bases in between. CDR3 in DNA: TGTGCCAGCATAGGGGGGGCCTACAATGAGCAGTTCTTC. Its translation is CASIGGAYNEQFF.